The rows below give T cell receptor beta chains drawn from one sample of a study of shared clonotypes between healthy human individuals. TCRdb's copy holds only in-frame clones and misses some; the assay was immunoSEQ multiplex PCR. The sample includes about 480,000 clones, approximately 79% seen only once; the top ten take approximately 13%. The material sequenced was PBMCs. These receptors originate from a woman between 40 and 55 years old in good health. Some clones in this sample may be carry-over from other donors' samples. The conserved cysteine and the conserved F or W are not part of the CDR3 here. The order of the fields is J gene, V gene, clone size, CDR3 protein. Expanded clones get a size class; other rows say once, few or many, or leave the size out.

j_call: TRBJ1-3
v_call: TRBV2
clone_size: -
cdr3_aa: ASSEEGGTGIGNTIY

j_call: TRBJ2-7
v_call: TRBV10-2
clone_size: -
cdr3_aa: ASSPGQGDINEQY

j_call: TRBJ1-5
v_call: TRBV28
clone_size: -
cdr3_aa: ASSHPPRGRDLNSNQPQH

j_call: TRBJ2-1
v_call: TRBV4-2
clone_size: -
cdr3_aa: ASSQDRGSSYNEQF

j_call: TRBJ1-3
v_call: TRBV9
clone_size: -
cdr3_aa: ASSDSGGNSGNTIY

j_call: TRBJ2-7
v_call: TRBV28
clone_size: -
cdr3_aa: ASSSGQREQY

j_call: TRBJ2-1
v_call: TRBV7-2
clone_size: -
cdr3_aa: ASSRGRDEQF

j_call: TRBJ2-7
v_call: TRBV10-3
clone_size: -
cdr3_aa: AISEKDSSRGQY

j_call: TRBJ2-2
v_call: TRBV18
clone_size: -
cdr3_aa: ASSPSSGRNTGELF

j_call: TRBJ1-1
v_call: TRBV4-2
clone_size: many
cdr3_aa: ASSQDLDEAF

j_call: TRBJ2-3
v_call: TRBV5-1
clone_size: once
cdr3_aa: ASSSLSGSSGDTQY

j_call: TRBJ1-3
v_call: TRBV18
clone_size: -
cdr3_aa: ASSDGIISGNTIY

j_call: TRBJ1-1
v_call: TRBV18
clone_size: -
cdr3_aa: ASSAGQGGTEAF

j_call: TRBJ1-4
v_call: TRBV5-4
clone_size: -
cdr3_aa: ASSAGTAYNEKLF

j_call: TRBJ2-7
v_call: TRBV5-4
clone_size: -
cdr3_aa: ASSLGIAGGIYEQY

j_call: TRBJ2-2
v_call: TRBV9
clone_size: -
cdr3_aa: ASSAPRSGELF

j_call: TRBJ2-1
v_call: TRBV11-2
clone_size: -
cdr3_aa: ASSLRPTSGSNEQF

j_call: TRBJ2-4
v_call: TRBV7-9
clone_size: -
cdr3_aa: ASSSAGANIQY

j_call: TRBJ2-5
v_call: TRBV4-1
clone_size: -
cdr3_aa: ASSQGFQETQY

j_call: TRBJ2-3
v_call: TRBV10-1
clone_size: many
cdr3_aa: ASSGPFSTDTQY

j_call: TRBJ2-4
v_call: TRBV10-3
clone_size: -
cdr3_aa: AISESRTGKNIQY

j_call: TRBJ2-7
v_call: TRBV6-5
clone_size: -
cdr3_aa: ASTGRTGGKYEQY

j_call: TRBJ2-7
v_call: TRBV30
clone_size: -
cdr3_aa: AWSWQGRNEQY

j_call: TRBJ2-7
v_call: TRBV6-6
clone_size: -
cdr3_aa: ASSTRTSGSYEQY

j_call: TRBJ2-2
v_call: TRBV6-4
clone_size: few
cdr3_aa: ASSEGVTGELF

j_call: TRBJ2-1
v_call: TRBV9
clone_size: few
cdr3_aa: ASSVMGSSSYNEQF

j_call: TRBJ2-1
v_call: TRBV13
clone_size: -
cdr3_aa: ASSSGRDYNEQF

j_call: TRBJ1-1
v_call: TRBV11-2
clone_size: few
cdr3_aa: ASSLSQGAEAF

j_call: TRBJ1-2
v_call: TRBV4-1
clone_size: -
cdr3_aa: ASSPWTDSNYGYT

j_call: TRBJ2-3
v_call: TRBV7-9
clone_size: -
cdr3_aa: ASFTGNTDTQY

j_call: TRBJ2-5
v_call: TRBV7-9
clone_size: -
cdr3_aa: ASSDGGDWETQY

j_call: TRBJ2-7
v_call: TRBV5-1
clone_size: few
cdr3_aa: ASSFSGAAYEQY

j_call: TRBJ2-1
v_call: TRBV2
clone_size: -
cdr3_aa: ASSERTDSYNEQF

j_call: TRBJ1-1
v_call: TRBV30
clone_size: -
cdr3_aa: AWSATGVSLAF

j_call: TRBJ1-3
v_call: TRBV2
clone_size: -
cdr3_aa: ASSDSPFLAGNTIY

j_call: TRBJ2-1
v_call: TRBV30
clone_size: -
cdr3_aa: AWSVQGDEQF

j_call: TRBJ1-2
v_call: TRBV4-1
clone_size: -
cdr3_aa: ASSQQQGLSYYGYT

j_call: TRBJ2-5
v_call: TRBV11-3
clone_size: -
cdr3_aa: ASSLGQGQSETQY

j_call: TRBJ2-3
v_call: TRBV27
clone_size: -
cdr3_aa: ASSLSRLAVQY

j_call: TRBJ2-1
v_call: TRBV7-3
clone_size: -
cdr3_aa: ASSTRGVSYNEQF

j_call: TRBJ1-1
v_call: TRBV6-1
clone_size: -
cdr3_aa: ASSATPGQGAGSSTEAF

j_call: TRBJ2-7
v_call: TRBV9
clone_size: -
cdr3_aa: ASSVATGTYEQY

j_call: TRBJ2-2
v_call: TRBV7-3
clone_size: -
cdr3_aa: ASSLLAGEAGELF

j_call: TRBJ2-7
v_call: TRBV19
clone_size: -
cdr3_aa: ASSTGLEGEQY

j_call: TRBJ2-7
v_call: TRBV6-6
clone_size: -
cdr3_aa: ASSRGWDEQY